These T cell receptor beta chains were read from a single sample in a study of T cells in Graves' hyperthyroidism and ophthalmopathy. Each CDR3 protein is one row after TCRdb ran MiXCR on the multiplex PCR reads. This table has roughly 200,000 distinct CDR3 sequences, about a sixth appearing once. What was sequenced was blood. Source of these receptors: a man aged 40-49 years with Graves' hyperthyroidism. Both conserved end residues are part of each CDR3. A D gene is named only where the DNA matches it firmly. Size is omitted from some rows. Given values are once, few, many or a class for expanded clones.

CDR3 DNA: TGTGCCAGCAGTGTGTCGGGGGATACGCAGTATTTT
CDR3 protein: CASSVSGDTQYF
D gene: -
J gene: TRBJ2-3
clone size: many
V gene: TRBV2

CDR3 DNA: TGTGCCAGCAGCCCCCTGGGGGATCGAAACACCATATATTTT
CDR3 protein: CASSPLGDRNTIYF
D gene: -
J gene: TRBJ1-3
clone size: few
V gene: TRBV4-2

CDR3 DNA: TGTGCCAGCAGTACCCAGGCACGTAGCACAGATACGCAGTATTTT
CDR3 protein: CASSTQARSTDTQYF
D gene: -
J gene: TRBJ2-3
clone size: -
V gene: TRBV7-8

CDR3 DNA: TGTGCCAGCTTCGACAGGGGTAGGGCTGGAAACACCATATATTTT
CDR3 protein: CASFDRGRAGNTIYF
D gene: TRBD1
J gene: TRBJ1-3
clone size: many
V gene: TRBV7-9

CDR3 DNA: TGTGCCAGCAGTTCGCGGAGGAACACTGAAGCTTTCTTT
CDR3 protein: CASSSRRNTEAFF
D gene: -
J gene: TRBJ1-1
clone size: many
V gene: TRBV28

CDR3 DNA: TGTGCCAGCAGTCTGTTGGGACAGGGATCATACACCGGGGAGCTGTTTTTT
CDR3 protein: CASSLLGQGSYTGELFF
D gene: TRBD1
J gene: TRBJ2-2
clone size: many
V gene: TRBV2

CDR3 DNA: TGTGCCAGCAGCCCCGCACGGAGCACTGAAGCTTTCTTT
CDR3 protein: CASSPARSTEAFF
D gene: -
J gene: TRBJ1-1
clone size: many
V gene: TRBV3-1

CDR3 DNA: TGTGCCAGCAGTGATGGACGCTACGAGCAGTACTTC
CDR3 protein: CASSDGRYEQYF
D gene: -
J gene: TRBJ2-7
clone size: -
V gene: TRBV27

CDR3 DNA: TGTGCCAGCAGTTCGCTAGGATCTGGGGCCAACGTCCTGACTTTC
CDR3 protein: CASSSLGSGANVLTF
D gene: -
J gene: TRBJ2-6
clone size: many
V gene: TRBV6-2/TRBV6-3

CDR3 DNA: TGCGCCAGCAGCCAAGCGATTCGGGGAACTGAAGCTTTCTTT
CDR3 protein: CASSQAIRGTEAFF
D gene: -
J gene: TRBJ1-1
clone size: many
V gene: TRBV4-3

CDR3 DNA: TGTGCCTGGAAAGGGATACAAGAGACCCAGTACTTC
CDR3 protein: CAWKGIQETQYF
D gene: -
J gene: TRBJ2-5
clone size: many
V gene: TRBV30

CDR3 DNA: TGTGCCAGCAGTTTATTTGACAGGGGAGTTCAGCCCCAGCATTTT
CDR3 protein: CASSLFDRGVQPQHF
D gene: TRBD1
J gene: TRBJ1-5
clone size: many
V gene: TRBV28

CDR3 DNA: TGCAGCGTTGAAAGAGGGGACAACGACGCCATAGGCTACACCTTC
CDR3 protein: CSVERGDNDAIGYTF
D gene: -
J gene: TRBJ1-2
clone size: -
V gene: TRBV29-1

CDR3 DNA: TGTGCCAGCTCACCCCGGGACAGGGGTTCTGGGGCCAACGTCCTGACTTTC
CDR3 protein: CASSPRDRGSGANVLTF
D gene: TRBD1
J gene: TRBJ2-6
clone size: -
V gene: TRBV18

CDR3 DNA: TGCAGTGCTACCGAGACAGGCACCTATGGCTACACCTTC
CDR3 protein: CSATETGTYGYTF
D gene: -
J gene: TRBJ1-2
clone size: -
V gene: TRBV20-1

CDR3 DNA: TGTGCCAGCAGTTCTTCCCGTCCCGACAGGGGAGTTGGTCAGCCCCAGCATTTT
CDR3 protein: CASSSSRPDRGVGQPQHF
D gene: TRBD1
J gene: TRBJ1-5
clone size: many
V gene: TRBV28

CDR3 DNA: TGTGCCAGCAGTTACCCCAATCGACTAGCGGGAAGGCTAGGCACAGATACGCAGTATTTT
CDR3 protein: CASSYPNRLAGRLGTDTQYF
D gene: TRBD2
J gene: TRBJ2-3
clone size: -
V gene: TRBV6-2/TRBV6-3

CDR3 DNA: TGTGCCAGCAGTAGGAGCAATCAGCCCCAGCATTTT
CDR3 protein: CASSRSNQPQHF
D gene: -
J gene: TRBJ1-5
clone size: -
V gene: TRBV2

CDR3 DNA: TGTGCCAGCAGCCCACAGGGACTCGATCAGCCCCAGCATTTT
CDR3 protein: CASSPQGLDQPQHF
D gene: -
J gene: TRBJ1-5
clone size: many
V gene: TRBV12-3/TRBV12-4

CDR3 DNA: TGTGCCAGCAGCCAGGTGACAGGGAGCCAAGAGACCCAGTACTTC
CDR3 protein: CASSQVTGSQETQYF
D gene: TRBD1
J gene: TRBJ2-5
clone size: few
V gene: TRBV5-6

CDR3 DNA: TGTGCCACCAGCAGAGTGATGAGCACAGATACGCAGTATTTT
CDR3 protein: CATSRVMSTDTQYF
D gene: -
J gene: TRBJ2-3
clone size: few
V gene: TRBV15

CDR3 DNA: TGTGCCAGCGGGACAGGGGGACAGGATGGCTACACCTTC
CDR3 protein: CASGTGGQDGYTF
D gene: TRBD1
J gene: TRBJ1-2
clone size: few
V gene: TRBV9

CDR3 DNA: TGTGCCAGCAGTTTACTGGGTGAGCAGTTCTTC
CDR3 protein: CASSLLGEQFF
D gene: -
J gene: TRBJ2-1
clone size: -
V gene: TRBV12-3/TRBV12-4

CDR3 DNA: TGTGCCAGCAGTTTCGACAGGGGGCACGATGAGCAGTTCTTC
CDR3 protein: CASSFDRGHDEQFF
D gene: TRBD1
J gene: TRBJ2-1
clone size: -
V gene: TRBV6-2/TRBV6-3

CDR3 DNA: TGTGCCAGCAGTAACCACGCACAGGGCGACGAGCAGTACTTC
CDR3 protein: CASSNHAQGDEQYF
D gene: -
J gene: TRBJ2-7
clone size: -
V gene: TRBV6-5

CDR3 DNA: TGCAGCGTAGGCGAAGGGGCGGTGAATTCACCCCTCCACTTT
CDR3 protein: CSVGEGAVNSPLHF
D gene: -
J gene: TRBJ1-6
clone size: many
V gene: TRBV29-1

CDR3 DNA: TGTGCCAGCAGTCCTATATCAGGACAGTACTCTGGAAACACCATATATTTT
CDR3 protein: CASSPISGQYSGNTIYF
D gene: -
J gene: TRBJ1-3
clone size: many
V gene: TRBV28

CDR3 DNA: TGCGCCAGCAGCTTGGACCATAGGAGCACAGATACGCAGTATTTT
CDR3 protein: CASSLDHRSTDTQYF
D gene: -
J gene: TRBJ2-3
clone size: many
V gene: TRBV5-1

CDR3 DNA: TGTGCCAGCAGAGACGCGGGGACAGGGGTCTATGGCTACACCTTC
CDR3 protein: CASRDAGTGVYGYTF
D gene: TRBD1
J gene: TRBJ1-2
clone size: once
V gene: TRBV6-1

CDR3 DNA: TGTGCCAGCAGTTCCTTAGGGGGCGTCTATGGCTACACCTTC
CDR3 protein: CASSSLGGVYGYTF
D gene: TRBD1
J gene: TRBJ1-2
clone size: many
V gene: TRBV28

CDR3 DNA: TGTGCCAGCAGCCCAACAGTTAGCACAGATACGCAGTATTTT
CDR3 protein: CASSPTVSTDTQYF
D gene: -
J gene: TRBJ2-3
clone size: many
V gene: TRBV3-1

CDR3 DNA: TGTGCCAGCAGCTCGGACAGGTGGGCCAAAAACATTCAGTACTTC
CDR3 protein: CASSSDRWAKNIQYF
D gene: TRBD1
J gene: TRBJ2-4
clone size: -
V gene: TRBV7-8

CDR3 DNA: TGTGCCAGCAGCTTATTCAGCGAGCAGTACTTC
CDR3 protein: CASSLFSEQYF
D gene: -
J gene: TRBJ2-7
clone size: many
V gene: TRBV5-6

CDR3 DNA: TGTGCCAGCAGTTTAGCGCTGTTAGCGGGGGGTTACAATGAGCAGTTCTTC
CDR3 protein: CASSLALLAGGYNEQFF
D gene: TRBD2
J gene: TRBJ2-1
clone size: many
V gene: TRBV12-3/TRBV12-4

CDR3 DNA: TGTGCCAGCAGCCAGACGGGACACTTTTCTAACTATGGCTACACCTTC
CDR3 protein: CASSQTGHFSNYGYTF
D gene: -
J gene: TRBJ1-2
clone size: -
V gene: TRBV14

CDR3 DNA: TGCAGTGCTAGAGATATTGGAGGACGGGATTCACCCCTCCACTTT
CDR3 protein: CSARDIGGRDSPLHF
D gene: -
J gene: TRBJ1-6
clone size: many
V gene: TRBV20-1

CDR3 DNA: TGTGCCTGGAGTGGGGCCCCTACTAAGCGGGAGCAGTATTTT
CDR3 protein: CAWSGAPTKREQYF
D gene: TRBD2
J gene: TRBJ2-3
clone size: many
V gene: TRBV30

CDR3 DNA: TGTGCCAGCAGCTTAAACAGGGATCAGCCCCAGCATTTT
CDR3 protein: CASSLNRDQPQHF
D gene: -
J gene: TRBJ1-5
clone size: many
V gene: TRBV11-1

CDR3 DNA: TGTGCCAGCAAAGCACAGGGCGTTGGGACTGAAGCTTTCTTT
CDR3 protein: CASKAQGVGTEAFF
D gene: -
J gene: TRBJ1-1
clone size: few
V gene: TRBV6-1

CDR3 DNA: TGTGCCAGCAGCTGGGCGACAGGGGCAGAGACCCAGTACTTC
CDR3 protein: CASSWATGAETQYF
D gene: TRBD1
J gene: TRBJ2-5
clone size: many
V gene: TRBV7-9

CDR3 DNA: TGTGCCAGCAGTCCGACCGGGACAGCGTGGGAGCAGTACTTC
CDR3 protein: CASSPTGTAWEQYF
D gene: TRBD1
J gene: TRBJ2-7
clone size: few
V gene: TRBV7-8

CDR3 DNA: TGTGCCAGCAGCCATCCCATAACCCGGGACCAACTCCAAGAGACCCAGTACTTC
CDR3 protein: CASSHPITRDQLQETQYF
D gene: -
J gene: TRBJ2-5
clone size: many
V gene: TRBV4-2

CDR3 DNA: TGTGCCAGCAGCTCGAGACCCGGGACAGACTATGGCTACACCTTC
CDR3 protein: CASSSRPGTDYGYTF
D gene: TRBD1
J gene: TRBJ1-2
clone size: many
V gene: TRBV7-9

CDR3 DNA: TGCAGTGCTAGGCGAACTAGCGGGGGGTCTGATACGCAGTATTTT
CDR3 protein: CSARRTSGGSDTQYF
D gene: TRBD2
J gene: TRBJ2-3
clone size: few
V gene: TRBV20-1

CDR3 DNA: TGTGCCAGCAGTAGCTGGGATAGCACAGATACGCAGTATTTT
CDR3 protein: CASSSWDSTDTQYF
D gene: -
J gene: TRBJ2-3
clone size: few
V gene: TRBV25-1

CDR3 DNA: TGTGCCAGCAGCCCGGGACTAGTTAGCGGGGAGCTGTTTTTT
CDR3 protein: CASSPGLVSGELFF
D gene: TRBD2
J gene: TRBJ2-2
clone size: many
V gene: TRBV7-8

CDR3 DNA: TGTGCCAGCAGCCACGAAGGGACAGATCCTTTCCTTTCACCCTACGAGCAGTACTTC
CDR3 protein: CASSHEGTDPFLSPYEQYF
D gene: TRBD1
J gene: TRBJ2-7
clone size: many
V gene: TRBV14

CDR3 DNA: TGTGCCACCGGTGGGGGACCTAACACCGGGGAGCTGTTTTTT
CDR3 protein: CATGGGPNTGELFF
D gene: -
J gene: TRBJ2-2
clone size: few
V gene: TRBV28

CDR3 DNA: TGCAGTGCCTTGACTAGCGGGGGGGCTAAGGCTGAGCAGTTCTTC
CDR3 protein: CSALTSGGAKAEQFF
D gene: TRBD2
J gene: TRBJ2-1
clone size: -
V gene: TRBV20-1

CDR3 DNA: TGCGCCAGCAGCATACAGGGCTACGAGCAGTACTTC
CDR3 protein: CASSIQGYEQYF
D gene: -
J gene: TRBJ2-7
clone size: many
V gene: TRBV5-1

CDR3 DNA: TGTGCCAGCAGCTTATCGCCGGGACAGGGGGCGGAGACCCAGTACTTC
CDR3 protein: CASSLSPGQGAETQYF
D gene: TRBD1
J gene: TRBJ2-5
clone size: many
V gene: TRBV13

CDR3 DNA: TGTGCCACCAGCAGAGATAGGGGTCTGGACTATGGCTACACCTTC
CDR3 protein: CATSRDRGLDYGYTF
D gene: -
J gene: TRBJ1-2
clone size: many
V gene: TRBV15

CDR3 DNA: TGTGCCACCTCGGGACAGGGTCGTGATTCACCCCTCCACTTT
CDR3 protein: CATSGQGRDSPLHF
D gene: TRBD1
J gene: TRBJ1-6
clone size: many
V gene: TRBV2

CDR3 DNA: TGCAGTGCCTCGGCCAGCGGGGGACCCTCCTACAATGAGCAGTTCTTC
CDR3 protein: CSASASGGPSYNEQFF
D gene: TRBD2
J gene: TRBJ2-1
clone size: few
V gene: TRBV20-1

CDR3 DNA: TGTGCCACCAGCACCACTCGGGACCCTAAAGAGACCCAGTACTTC
CDR3 protein: CATSTTRDPKETQYF
D gene: -
J gene: TRBJ2-5
clone size: few
V gene: TRBV15

CDR3 DNA: TGCAGTTGCTCCCAGGTTACAGATTCCTACGAGCAGTACTTC
CDR3 protein: CSCSQVTDSYEQYF
D gene: -
J gene: TRBJ2-7
clone size: few
V gene: TRBV20-1

CDR3 DNA: TGTGCCAGCAGGGGACAGGGGGTAGAGACCCAGTACTTC
CDR3 protein: CASRGQGVETQYF
D gene: TRBD1
J gene: TRBJ2-5
clone size: many
V gene: TRBV6-2/TRBV6-3

CDR3 DNA: TGTGCCAGCAGTTTAGAGTTCGGTGGAGTTCGGGATTGGCGGAGCACCTACGAGCAGTACTTC
CDR3 protein: CASSLEFGGVRDWRSTYEQYF
D gene: -
J gene: TRBJ2-7
clone size: -
V gene: TRBV12-3/TRBV12-4

CDR3 DNA: TGTGCCAGCAGTTACCTTCTGGACACGGACCCCTACGAGCAGTACTTC
CDR3 protein: CASSYLLDTDPYEQYF
D gene: -
J gene: TRBJ2-7
clone size: many
V gene: TRBV6-6